This T cell receptor (beta chain) originates from a study of blood T cell repertoires in COVID-19. TCRdb's copy holds only in-frame clones and misses some; the assay was immunoSEQ multiplex PCR. The sample carries about 250,000 clones, about 87% recorded once. There are 14 residues in the CDR3. Germline lookup yields CDR1 KGHSH and CDR2 LQKENI. V shed 0 bases and J shed 4 bases, with 10 bases lying between them. The sequence was collected from a woman aged 45-60 years who had recovered from COVID-19. This rearrangement joins TRBV18 to TRBJ2-7, with D perhaps matching TRBD1 (6 bases). Source material: PBMCs or T cells enriched from blood (not recorded which). CDR3 sequence reads: CASSPPQGTYEQYF. CDR3 nucleotide sequence: TGTGCCAGCTCACCACCGCAGGGGACGTACGAGCAGTACTTC.